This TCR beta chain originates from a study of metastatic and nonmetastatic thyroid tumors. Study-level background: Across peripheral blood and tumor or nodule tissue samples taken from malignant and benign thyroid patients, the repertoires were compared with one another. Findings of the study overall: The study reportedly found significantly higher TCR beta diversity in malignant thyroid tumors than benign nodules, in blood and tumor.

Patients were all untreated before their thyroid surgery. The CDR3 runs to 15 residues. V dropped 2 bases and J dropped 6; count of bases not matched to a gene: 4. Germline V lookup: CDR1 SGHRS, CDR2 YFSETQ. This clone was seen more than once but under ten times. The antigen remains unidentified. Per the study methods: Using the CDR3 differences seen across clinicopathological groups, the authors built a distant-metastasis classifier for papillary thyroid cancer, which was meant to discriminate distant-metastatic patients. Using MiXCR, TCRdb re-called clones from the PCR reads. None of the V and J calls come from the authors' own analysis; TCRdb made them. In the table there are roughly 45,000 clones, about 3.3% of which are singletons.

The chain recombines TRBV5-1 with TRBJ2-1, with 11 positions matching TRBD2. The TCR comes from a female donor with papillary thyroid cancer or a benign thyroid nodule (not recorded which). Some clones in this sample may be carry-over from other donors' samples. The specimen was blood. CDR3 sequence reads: CASSFGTSGSNEQFF. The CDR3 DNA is TGCGCCAGCAGCTTCGGGACTAGCGGTTCCAATGAGCAGTTCTTC. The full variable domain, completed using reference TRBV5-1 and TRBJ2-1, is KAGVTQTPRYLIKTRGQQVTLSCSPISGHRSVSWYQQTPGQGLQFLFEYFSETQRNKGNFPGRFSGRQFSNSRSEMNVSTLELGDSALYLCASSFGTSGSNEQFFGPGTRLTVL.